This TCR beta chain derives from a study of blood T cells in healthy people across ages. Donors were healthy Caucasian individuals from Russia aged about 6 to 100. The CDR3 contains 16 residues. J gave up 8 bases and V 0 bases, and 8 bases lay outside the gene matches. Germline V gene data show CDR1 as MGHRA and CDR2 as YSYEKL. This clonotype appeared a few times. A sample-barcoded 5' primer and a J-beta primer mix were used in a second PCR of roughly 7 to 12 cycles. Each CDR3 protein is one row after TCRdb ran MiXCR on the 5' RACE reads. This table holds more than 1,000,000 distinct CDR3 sequences, less than 25% found once. These data also formed part of another study, on T cells of mothers and their children. That work states: Over 8 million TCR beta CDR3 reads were obtained from each mother, and several million from each child. Biologically related mothers and children overlapped slightly more than unrelated pairs, a non-significant difference.

The source is a girl aged 2-10 years in good health. This chain connects TRBV4-1 to TRBJ2-2, with 8 bases fitting TRBD2. Sequenced material: blood. DNA of the CDR3: TGCGCCAGCAGCCAAGAGGGACTAGGGACGGTGGGGGAGCTGTTTTTT. It encodes CASSQEGLGTVGELFF.